Shown below are 18 T cell receptor beta chains from a single sample sequenced in a study of T cells after yellow fever vaccination. TCRdb reanalysed the 5' RACE reads using MiXCR and keeps one entry per CDR3 protein. The sample has 400,000 or so distinct CDR3 sequences, 11% seen once. The sample was PBMCs, taken on the day of the first yellow fever vaccination. These receptors came from a man younger than 35 who received the YFV17D yellow fever vaccine.

This clonotype was detected only a few times. The J gene is TRBJ1-4, the V gene TRBV7-6; D remains unclear. Looked up from germline, CDR1 is SGHVS and CDR2 is FNYEAQ. Trimming took 1 base from V and 7 from J, leaving 10 bases between them. There are 14 residues in the CDR3. CDR3 DNA: TGTGCCAGCAGCTTAGAAGGGAGCCCTGAAAAACTGTTTTTT. Its translation is CASSLEGSPEKLFF.

The rearrangement uses TRBV6-5 and TRBJ1-6; possibly TRBD1 for D (5 bases). The CDR3 runs to 17 residues. The germline CDR1 and CDR2 sequences are MNHEY and SVGAGI. Between the trimmed V and J ends, which lost 2 bases and 0 bases, there was a span of 11 bases. The CDR3 coding sequence is TGTGCCAGCAGTTACACCCCGACAGTCTCCTATAATTCACCCCTCCACTTT. It encodes CASSYTPTVSYNSPLHF.

The V gene is TRBV5-1, the J gene TRBJ2-3, with D possibly being TRBD2 (7 bases). CDR3 length: 15 amino acids. V was cut by 3 bases and J by 2 bases, with 13 bases left in between. In germline, CDR1 is SGHRS, CDR2 YFSETQ. The CDR3: CASSSGRGITDTQYF. The CDR3 DNA reads TGCGCCAGCAGCTCTGGGAGGGGGATCACAGATACGCAGTATTTT.

This clonotype has more than one count but fewer than ten. CDR3 sequence reads: CASSLGRTGVDEQYF. The DNA for the CDR3 is TGTGCCAGCAGCTTAGGTCGGACAGGGGTCGACGAGCAGTACTTC. This chain connects TRBV11-2 to TRBJ2-7; 9 bases agree with TRBD1. The CDR3 runs 15 residues. V was clipped by 1 base and J by 5 bases; unmatched bases: 6. Germline lookup yields CDR1 SGHAT and CDR2 FQNNGV.

This clonotype was recorded many times. The genes are TRBV6-5 and TRBJ1-3; a possible D gene is TRBD1 (6 bases). With 4 bases removed from V and 0 bases from J, the gap between germline ends came to 10 bases. From germline, CDR1 is MNHEY and CDR2 SVGAGI. The CDR3 sequence is 15 residues long. The CDR3 coding sequence is TGTGCCAGCAGTTGGGGACAACGCTCTGGAAACACCATATATTTT. Protein product: CASSWGQRSGNTIYF.

This clonotype was seen only a few times. The chain couples TRBV12-3 or TRBV12-4 to TRBJ1-2; D not resolved. Trimming took off 2 bases at V and 3 bases at J, with 13 bases between the two ends. The CDR3 covers 15 residues. The CDR3 region is CASSLMAGRHYGYTF. CDR3 sequence (DNA): TGTGCCAGCAGTTTAATGGCAGGCCGCCACTATGGCTACACCTTC.

The J gene is TRBJ2-5, the V gene TRBV7-2, with 10 bases fitting TRBD2. J lost 7 bases, V lost 5 bases, and 10 bases had no gene match. CDR1 and CDR2 from the germline V gene are SGHTA and FQGNSA. CDR3 length: 15 amino acids. Here the CDR3 reads CASSASLAGKGTQYF. As DNA, the CDR3 is TGTGCCAGCAGCGCATCACTAGCGGGGAAGGGGACCCAGTACTTC.

This clonotype was counted many times. The V gene is TRBV7-2, the J gene TRBJ2-3; TRBD2 aligns across 8 bases. This CDR3 has 16 amino acids. CDR1 is SGHTA and CDR2 is FQGNSA in the germline V gene. V was pared by 5 bases and J by 3 bases, with 10 bases of the junction left unmatched. CDR3 nucleotides: TGTGCCAGCAGCCCCCGAGTCCAGCGGGGGACAGATACGCAGTATTTT. Its protein product is CASSPRVQRGTDTQYF.

The chain links TRBV29-1 to TRBJ1-1; a weak D match, TRBD1 (5 bases). The CDR3 runs 10 residues. Trimming took 6 bases from V and 11 from J, leaving 13 bases between them. Per germline, CDR1 SQVTM and CDR2 ANQGSEA. CDR3 sequence: CSVEEGEAFF. In DNA, the CDR3 is TGCAGCGTGGAGGAAGGGGAGGCTTTCTTT.

The chain uses TRBV7-3 and TRBJ2-7; 8 nucleotides align to TRBD1. This CDR3 has 12 residues. CDR1 SGHTA and CDR2 FQGTGA come from the germline V gene. Trimming took 5 bases from V and 13 from J; bases not matched to a gene: 10. The CDR3 loop reads CASSPRRQGRYV. CDR3 DNA: TGTGCCAGCAGCCCCCGAAGACAGGGGAGATACGTC.

The genes are TRBV6-5 and TRBJ1-3; D possibly corresponds to TRBD1 (6 bases). This CDR3 has 15 residues. Trimming took off 3 bases at V and 1 base at J, with 10 bases between the two ends. Per the germline V gene, CDR1 is MNHEY and CDR2 is SVGAGI. The CDR3 spells CASSYLQGSGNTIYF. As DNA, the CDR3 is TGTGCCAGCAGTTATTTACAGGGTTCTGGAAACACCATATATTTT.

The table lists this clonotype with a few counts. This chain connects TRBV2 to TRBJ2-7; 7 positions agree with TRBD1. CDR1 SNHLY and CDR2 FYNNEI come from the germline V gene. The J segment lost 3 bases and the V segment lost 6 bases, leaving 8 bases of the junction unmatched. The CDR3 has 14 amino acids. CDR3 nucleotide sequence: TGTGCCAGCAGCACCGGGACAGCCCTCTACGAGCAGTACTTC. Translated: CASSTGTALYEQYF.

The chain joins TRBV19 to TRBJ1-2; 7 nucleotides agree with TRBD1. The CDR3 sequence is 12 residues long. CDR1 is LNHDA, CDR2 SQIVND, per germline (reference sequence). V shed 8 bases, J shed 4 bases, and the junction held 4 bases outside the gene matches. The CDR3 nucleotides are TGTGCCAGTCGGGACAGACGCTATGGCTACACCTTC. The encoded protein is CASRDRRYGYTF.

This clonotype appeared a few times. The V and J genes are TRBV20-1 and TRBJ1-6, with a possible D match to TRBD1 (5 bases). The V and J ends lost 6 bases and 14 bases respectively, with 14 bases between them. This CDR3 region has 11 residues. Germline V gene data show CDR1 as DFQATT and CDR2 as SNEGSKA (reference sequence). CDR3 region: CSATTQDTLHF. Written as DNA, the CDR3 is TGCAGTGCGACGACCCAGGACACCCTCCACTTT.

This clonotype appeared a few times. The gene calls are TRBV27 and TRBJ1-1, with no clear D. CDR1 and CDR2 (germline): MNHEY, SMNVEV (reference sequence). The CDR3 spans 14 residues. V was cut by 5 bases and J by 0 bases, with 10 bases left in between. The CDR3 DNA is TGTGCCAGCAGTATTGGCGTGATGAACACTGAAGCTTTCTTT. It specifies CASSIGVMNTEAFF.

This sequence joins TRBV6-1 and TRBJ2-7, with D hard to call. V was clipped by 6 bases and J by 0 bases, with 12 bases between them. CDR3 size: 14 residues. From germline, CDR1 is MNHNS and CDR2 SASEGT. CDR3 amino acids: CASRELQSSYEQYV. DNA of the CDR3: TGTGCCAGCAGGGAATTACAGAGCTCCTACGAGCAGTACGTC.

The CDR3, as DNA: TGCGCCAGCAGCGAGCGACTAGCGGGGGGGCGAGAGACCCAGTACTTC. Translated: CASSERLAGGRETQYF. The V gene is TRBV5-1, the J gene TRBJ2-5, with 14 bases identical to TRBD2. The CDR3 has 16 amino acids. With 4 bases clipped from V and 4 bases from J, the junction kept 6 bases outside the gene matches. CDR1 and CDR2 from the germline V gene are SGHRS and YFSETQ.

Many counts were recorded for this clonotype. The chain couples TRBV5-1 to TRBJ1-2; the D is unclear. CDR1 and CDR2 from the germline V gene are SGHRS and YFSETQ. V lost 3 bases and J 6 bases, leaving 12 bases between the germline ends. CDR3 length: 13 residues. The CDR3 coding sequence is TGCGCCAGCAGCTCTTACCTCAGACATGGCTACACCTTC. This codes for CASSSYLRHGYTF.